A selection of T cell receptor beta chains follows, all from one sample in a study of Ad26.COV2.S vaccination and SARS-CoV-2 variants. Sequencing was performed with immunoSEQ multiplex PCR; in TCRdb, only in-frame clones are kept and a portion is missing. The sample has under 250,000 clones; about 83% are singletons. The sample in question was peripheral blood, obtained in a trial of Ad26.COV2.S vaccine versus placebo. The source is a person between 18 and 59 years old who received the Ad26.COV2.S COVID-19 vaccine or a placebo. The CDR3 runs from the conserved cysteine through the conserved F or W. A D gene is named only where the DNA matches it firmly. For some rows the clone size is stated as once, few or many, or as a class when expanded; others skip it.

>16|-|TRBV3-1/TRBV3-2|-|TRBJ2-7
CASSQDSVGRTYEQYF
TGTGCCAGCAGCCAAGATAGCGTTGGGCGTACCTACGAGCAGTACTTC
>16|-|TRBV7-9|-|TRBJ2-5
CASSLGFAARAETQYF
TGTGCCAGCAGCTTAGGATTCGCGGCACGGGCAGAGACCCAGTACTTC
>12|TRBD1|TRBV2|-|TRBJ1-2
CASGQVYYGYTF
TGTGCCAGTGGACAGGTGTACTATGGCTACACCTTC
>17|TRBD2|TRBV7-8|-|TRBJ2-5
CASSLEWAGDPQETQYF
TGTGCCAGCAGCTTAGAGTGGGCGGGGGACCCACAAGAGACCCAGTACTTC
>15|-|TRBV2|-|TRBJ2-5
CASSEAAAMGETQYF
TGTGCCAGCAGTGAAGCGGCGGCGATGGGAGAGACCCAGTACTTC
>15|TRBD2|TRBV4-1|-|TRBJ2-5
CASSPLGTSRETQYF
TGCGCCAGCAGCCCCCTCGGGACTAGCAGGGAGACCCAGTACTTC
>16|TRBD2|TRBV7-9|-|TRBJ2-3
CASSLTSGTSGGTGYF
TGTGCCAGCAGCTTGACTTCCGGGACTAGCGGGGGGACTGGGTATTTT
>14|TRBD2|TRBV13|-|TRBJ2-2
CASSARGDTGELFF
TGTGCCAGCAGCGCGCGGGGGGACACCGGGGAGCTGTTTTTT
>14|-|TRBV6-4|-|TRBJ2-2
CASSRGWGTGELFF
TGTGCCAGCAGCCGTGGGTGGGGCACCGGGGAGCTGTTTTTT
>13|-|TRBV6-5|-|TRBJ1-1
CASSSVRNTEAFF
TGTGCCAGCAGTTCGGTGAGAAACACTGAAGCTTTCTTT
>11|-|TRBV20-1|-|TRBJ1-2
CSATQIYGYTF
TGCAGTGCTACGCAGATCTATGGCTACACCTTC
>14|-|TRBV2|-|TRBJ2-1
CASSPRRNYNEQFF
TGTGCCAGCAGTCCGAGGAGAAACTACAATGAGCAGTTCTTC
>14|-|TRBV4-2|-|TRBJ2-5
CASSRDPYQETQYF
TGTGCCAGCAGCCGAGACCCCTACCAAGAGACCCAGTACTTC
>15|TRBD1|TRBV7-3|-|TRBJ2-7
CASSLGTGITYEQYF
TGTGCCAGCAGCTTGGGGACAGGGATTACCTACGAGCAGTACTTC
>15|-|TRBV5-1|-|TRBJ2-2
CASSLKGLGAGELFF
TGCGCCAGCAGCTTGAAAGGGCTGGGTGCCGGGGAGCTGTTTTTT
>14|TRBD1|TRBV6-2/TRBV6-3|-|TRBJ1-1
CASSYSQGATEAFF
TGTGCCAGCAGTTACTCTCAGGGGGCAACTGAAGCTTTCTTT
>14|-|TRBV18|-|TRBJ1-2
CASSPPFGSYGYTF
TGTGCCAGCTCACCACCGTTCGGGAGCTATGGCTACACCTTC
>11|-|TRBV3-1/TRBV3-2|few|TRBJ2-1
CASSQAGEQFF
TGTGCCAGCAGCCAAGCCGGTGAGCAGTTCTTC
>18|TRBD2|TRBV9|-|TRBJ2-2
CASSEREGRYSNTGELFF
TGTGCCAGCAGCGAGAGGGAGGGGCGATACTCGAACACCGGGGAGCTGTTTTTT